This TCR beta chain was found in a study of CD8 T cells in ankylosing spondylitis. Findings of the study overall: The disease-linked clones had a CD8+ phenotype and low blood frequencies.

V lost 6 bases, J lost 4 bases, and 10 bases stayed unmatched. The CDR3 extends over 15 amino acids. Looked up from germline, CDR1 is MNHEY and CDR2 is SVGEGT. TCRdb recomputed calls from the 5' RACE reads with MiXCR, one row per CDR3 protein. The sample shows 110,000 to 150,000 distinct CDR3 sequences, roughly 8.4% of them seen only once. The table lists this clonotype with many counts. Its antigen is not identified. The sample taken for sequencing was synovial fluid, either unsorted or a sorted T cell fraction (not recorded which). The V call is TRBV6-2 or TRBV6-3, the J call TRBJ2-3; 7 bases are a match to TRBD1. The clonotype comes from a male donor with ankylosing spondylitis. CDR3 residues: CASSSLGDSSDTQYF. In nucleotides, the CDR3 is TGTGCCAGCAGCTCCCTGGGGGACAGCTCAGATACGCAGTATTTT.